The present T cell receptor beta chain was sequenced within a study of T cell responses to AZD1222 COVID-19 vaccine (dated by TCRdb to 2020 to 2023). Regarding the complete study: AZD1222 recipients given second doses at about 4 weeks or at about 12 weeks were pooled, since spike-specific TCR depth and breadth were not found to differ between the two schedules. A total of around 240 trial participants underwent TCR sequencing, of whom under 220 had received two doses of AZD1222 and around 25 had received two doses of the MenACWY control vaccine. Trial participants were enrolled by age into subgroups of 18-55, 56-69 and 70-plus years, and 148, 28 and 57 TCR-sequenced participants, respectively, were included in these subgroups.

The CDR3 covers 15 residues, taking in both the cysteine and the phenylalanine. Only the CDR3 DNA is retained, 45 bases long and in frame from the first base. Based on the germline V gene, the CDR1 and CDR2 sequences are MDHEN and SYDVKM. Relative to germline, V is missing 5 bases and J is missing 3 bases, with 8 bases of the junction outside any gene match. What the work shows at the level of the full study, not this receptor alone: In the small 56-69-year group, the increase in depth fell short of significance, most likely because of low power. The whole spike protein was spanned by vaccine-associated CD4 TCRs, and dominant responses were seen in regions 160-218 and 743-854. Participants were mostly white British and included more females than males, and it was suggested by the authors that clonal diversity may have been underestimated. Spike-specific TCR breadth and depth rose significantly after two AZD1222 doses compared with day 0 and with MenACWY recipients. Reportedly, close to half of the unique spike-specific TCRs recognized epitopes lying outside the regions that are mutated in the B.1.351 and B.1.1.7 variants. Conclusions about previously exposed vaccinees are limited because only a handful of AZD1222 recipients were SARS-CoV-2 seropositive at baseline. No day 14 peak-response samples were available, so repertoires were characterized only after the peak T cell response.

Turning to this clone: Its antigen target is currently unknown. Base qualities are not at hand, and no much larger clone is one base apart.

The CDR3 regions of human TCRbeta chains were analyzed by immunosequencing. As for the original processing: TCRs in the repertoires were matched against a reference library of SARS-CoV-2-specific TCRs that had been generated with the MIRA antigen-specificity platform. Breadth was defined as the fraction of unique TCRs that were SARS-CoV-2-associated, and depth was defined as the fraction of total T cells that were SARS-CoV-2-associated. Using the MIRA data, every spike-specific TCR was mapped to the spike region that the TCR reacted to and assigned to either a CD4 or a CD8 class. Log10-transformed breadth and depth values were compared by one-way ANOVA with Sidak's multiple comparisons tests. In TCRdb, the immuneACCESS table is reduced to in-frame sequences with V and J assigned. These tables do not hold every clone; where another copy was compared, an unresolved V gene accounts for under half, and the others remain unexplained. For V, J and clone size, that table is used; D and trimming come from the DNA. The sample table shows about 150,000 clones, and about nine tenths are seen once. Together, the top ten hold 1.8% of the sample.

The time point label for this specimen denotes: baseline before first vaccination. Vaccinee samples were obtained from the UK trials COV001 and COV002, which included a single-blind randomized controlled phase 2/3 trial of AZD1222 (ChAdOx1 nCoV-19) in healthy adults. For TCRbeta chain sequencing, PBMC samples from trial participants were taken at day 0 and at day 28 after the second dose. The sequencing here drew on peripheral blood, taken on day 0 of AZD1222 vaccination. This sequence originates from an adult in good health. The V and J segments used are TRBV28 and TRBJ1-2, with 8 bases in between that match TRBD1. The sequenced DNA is TGTGCCAGCAGTCCCATAGGGACAGGAGACTATGGCTACACCTTC. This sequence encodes CASSPIGTGDYGYTF.